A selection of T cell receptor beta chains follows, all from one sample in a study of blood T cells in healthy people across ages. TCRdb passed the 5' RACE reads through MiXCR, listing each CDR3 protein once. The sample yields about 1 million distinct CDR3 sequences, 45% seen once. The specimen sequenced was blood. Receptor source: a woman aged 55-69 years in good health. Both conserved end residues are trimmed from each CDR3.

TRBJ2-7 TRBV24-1 ATSEAGTGGRNEQY
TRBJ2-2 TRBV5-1 ASNSDGSRGELF
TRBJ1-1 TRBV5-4 ASSFGQTNTEAF
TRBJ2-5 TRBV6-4 ASSGDRGQQY
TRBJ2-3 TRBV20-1 SARIRGTSGRMNTQY
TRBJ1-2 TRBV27 ASSLRTGRGYT
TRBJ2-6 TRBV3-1 ASSAGLAELNVLT
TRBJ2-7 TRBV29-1 SVRQGNEQY
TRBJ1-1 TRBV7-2 ASSLKGQGATEAF
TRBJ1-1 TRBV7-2 ASSWTGVTEAF
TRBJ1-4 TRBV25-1 ASSELTGYSEKLF
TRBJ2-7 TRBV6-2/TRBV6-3 ASSYYRTGERYEQY
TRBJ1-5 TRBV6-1 ASRAQGAVSQPQH
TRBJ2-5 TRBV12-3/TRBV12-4 ASSAPSVDTPETQY
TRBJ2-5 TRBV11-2 ASSVGQGRETQY
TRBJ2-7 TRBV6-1 ASGRGQGVYEQY
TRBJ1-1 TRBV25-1 ASSEYSPLNTEAF
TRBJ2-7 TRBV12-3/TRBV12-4 ASSSPGISYEQY
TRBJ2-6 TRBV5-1 ASSWDTSGANVLT
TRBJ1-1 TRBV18 ASSPADRVVAF
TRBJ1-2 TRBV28 ASSFGVVRRGYT
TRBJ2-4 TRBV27 ASTTGGPQNIQY
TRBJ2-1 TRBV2 ASSGSQGGEQF
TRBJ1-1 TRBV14 ASNHPLEGEEAF
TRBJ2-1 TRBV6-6 ASSPVKNEQF
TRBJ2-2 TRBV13 ASSLAGPRYGELF
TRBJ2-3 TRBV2 ASFNGLARTDTQY
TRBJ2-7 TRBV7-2 ASSLPGLQLYEQY
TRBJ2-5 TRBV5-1 ASSLYSNNEQY
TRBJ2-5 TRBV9 AGSVGSWGTQY
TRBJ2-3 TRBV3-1 ASSPGTSVTYTQY
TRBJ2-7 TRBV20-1 SASNPGSPYEQY
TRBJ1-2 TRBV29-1 SVEFFQNYGYT
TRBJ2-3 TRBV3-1 ASSLGSLTTDTQY
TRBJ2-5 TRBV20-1 SAILAGGTETQY
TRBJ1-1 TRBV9 ASSAHHFSAPEAF
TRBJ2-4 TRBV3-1 ASSQLNIQY
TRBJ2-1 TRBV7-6 ASSLVTVGEQF
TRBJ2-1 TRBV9 ASSPHLGAYYNEQF
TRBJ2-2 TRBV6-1 ASNSLAGRVRTGELF
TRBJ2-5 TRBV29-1 SVGELAGATIEQY
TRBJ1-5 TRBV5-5 ASSRGGQGRGQPQH
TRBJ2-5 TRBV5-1 ASSSPYLTGRDQETQY
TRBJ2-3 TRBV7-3 ASSFKAPDTQY
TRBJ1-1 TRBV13 ASSLGLGKAVTEAF
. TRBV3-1 ASSHSELEQY